This T cell receptor beta chain was profiled in a study of blood T cell repertoires in COVID-19. Study information: Donors in the United States, Italy and Spain gave samples during acute or convalescent COVID-19. From T cells, B-cell-depleted T cells, or PBMCs came the material, which was cDNA or gDNA.

Original processing notes: Scientists estimated how many nucleated cells there were by amplifying reference gene primers. TCRdb's table, derived via immunoSEQ multiplex PCR, lists solely in-frame clones and lacks some. That table supplies the V and J calls and clone size; D and trimming were determined from the DNA. Of over 90,000 clones listed, 89% are singletons. The sample holds one count of this clone. Trimming shortened V by 6 bases and J by 1 base, and 11 bases separated the two germline ends. CDR3 length: 14 residues. CDR1 is MNHEY and CDR2 is SVGAGI in the germline V gene. This clonotype originated in a woman in her sixties with acute or convalescent COVID-19. Sequencing was done on a sample of peripheral blood. The chain uses TRBV6-5 and TRBJ2-3; perhaps TRBD2 as D (5 bases). The chain's CDR3 is CASSREGRTDTQYF. CDR3 nucleotides: TGTGCCAGCAGCCGAGAGGGCCGCACAGATACGCAGTATTTT.